The 19 T cell receptor beta chains reported below all come from one sample, sequenced in a study of T cell changes during pregnancy in multiple sclerosis. The method was immunoSEQ multiplex PCR; TCRdb's version includes in-frame clones alone and lacks a portion of them. This sample has about 64,000 clones; about 92% occur once, and the top ten carry 2% to 2.5%. This sample comprised peripheral blood, obtained in the second trimester of pregnancy. These receptors were taken from a female donor in good health, enrolled as a control in a pregnancy study.

This clone was counted once. The rearrangement links TRBV6-1 to TRBJ1-2; 8 bases map to TRBD1. The trim removed 8 bases at V and 6 bases at J, leaving 14 bases unmatched. This CDR3 has 15 residues. Germline CDR1 reads MNHNS; CDR2 reads SASEGT. The CDR3 sequence: CASGTDRVGLHGYTF. In DNA, the CDR3 is TGTGCCAGCGGAACGGACAGGGTCGGGTTACATGGCTACACCTTC.

The count of this clone is one. V usage is TRBV5-1 and J usage is TRBJ2-1; 7 nucleotides line up with TRBD2. V lost 3 bases to trimming and J lost 0 bases; unmatched junction nucleotides: 6. The CDR3 contains 16 residues. From germline, CDR1 is SGHRS and CDR2 YFSETQ. The CDR3: CASSYRGGSSYNEQFF. CDR3 nucleotides: TGCGCCAGCAGCTACCGCGGCGGGAGCTCCTACAATGAGCAGTTCTTC.

V is TRBV5-8 and J is TRBJ1-5, with D perhaps TRBD1 (6 bases). Trimming removed 1 base at V and 1 base at J, with 15 bases between. There are 17 residues in the CDR3. Germline assignment: CDR1 SGHTS and CDR2 YDEGEE. CDR3: CASSLIPGTKSNQPQHF. The CDR3 nucleotides are TGTGCCAGCAGCTTGATTCCCGGGACAAAGAGCAATCAGCCCCAGCATTTT. The full variable domain, completed using reference TRBV5-8 and TRBJ1-5, is EAGVTQSPTHLIKTRGQQATLRCSPISGHTSVYWYQQALGLGLQFLLWYDEGEERNRGNFPPRFSGRQFPNYSSELNVNALELEDSALYLCASSLIPGTKSNQPQHFGDGTRLSIL.

The V gene is TRBV10-3, the J gene TRBJ1-1, with a tentative D call TRBD1 (6 bases). V lost 10 bases and J lost 1, with 13 bases in between. The length of the CDR3 is 13 residues. The V gene's germline CDR1 is ENHRY and CDR2 SYGVKD. The CDR3 sequence: CASKLQGNTEAFF. CDR3 sequence (DNA): TGTGCCAGCAAACTACAGGGGAACACTGAAGCTTTCTTT.

Here the CDR3 reads CASSLAHDRPYEQYF. Written as DNA, the CDR3 is TGTGCCAGCAGCTTAGCGCACGACAGACCCTACGAGCAGTACTTC. J is TRBJ2-7 and V is TRBV7-2, with a tentative D call TRBD1 (5 bases). This CDR3 comprises 15 residues. Germline-derived CDR1 and CDR2 are SGHTA and FQGNSA. Deletions cut 0 bases from V and 2 bases from J, with 11 bases between.

This clone was counted only a few times. CDR3 sequence reads: CASSLASDSRQTDTQYF. The DNA for the CDR3 is TGCGCCAGCAGCTTGGCCTCGGACAGCCGCCAGACAGATACGCAGTATTTT. The chain employs TRBV5-1 and TRBJ2-3; tentative D call: TRBD1 (6 bases). V lost 0 bases and J 3 bases, leaving 17 bases between the germline ends. Germline CDR1 and CDR2: SGHRS and YFSETQ. The CDR3 runs to 17 residues.

This chain links TRBV7-2 with TRBJ2-3; TRBD1 might be the D (6 bases). The CDR3 loop spans 14 amino acids. Germline V lookup: CDR1 SGHTA, CDR2 FQGNSA. V dropped 3 bases and J dropped 6 bases, with 13 bases sitting between them. The CDR3 DNA reads as TGTGCCAGCAGCTTTAACCAAAGGGGGGATACGCAGTATTTT. Its translation: CASSFNQRGDTQYF. Combining the CDR3 with reference TRBV7-2 and TRBJ2-3 gives the whole variable domain GAGVSQSPSNKVTEKGKDVELRCDPISGHTALYWYRQSLGQGLEFLIYFQGNSAPDKSGLPSDRFSAERTGGSVSTLTIQRTQQEDSAVYLCASSFNQRGDTQYFGPGTRLTVL.

This chain uses TRBV29-1 with TRBJ1-2; a weak D match, TRBD1 (6 bases). The germline V gene encodes CDR1 SQVTM and CDR2 ANQGSEA. There are 11 residues in the CDR3. Trimming shortened V by 7 bases and J by 4 bases, and 10 bases separated the two germline ends. CDR3 nucleotides: TGCAGCGCGACAGGATTCTATGGCTACACCTTC. Its protein product is CSATGFYGYTF. The full variable domain, completed using reference TRBV29-1 and TRBJ1-2, is SAVISQKPSRDICQRGTSLTIQCQVDSQVTMMFWYRQQPGQSLTLIATANQGSEATYESGFVIDKFPISRPNLTFSTLTVSNMSPEDSSIYLCSATGFYGYTFGSGTRLTVV.

This clone has just one count. This sequence joins TRBV11-2 and TRBJ1-5; D not resolved. Trimming shortened V by 2 bases and J by 2 bases, and 7 bases separated the two germline ends. Germline V lookup: CDR1 SGHAT, CDR2 FQNNGV. The CDR3 totals 14 residues. The CDR3 DNA is TGTGCCAGCAGCTTACAGCAGGGCAATCAGCCCCAGCATTTT. Translated, it gives CASSLQQGNQPQHF.

The chain is built from TRBV2 and TRBJ2-1, with 7 bases fitting TRBD2. CDR1 SNHLY and CDR2 FYNNEI come from the germline V gene. The J segment lost 4 bases and the V segment lost 2 bases, leaving 5 bases of the junction unmatched. This CDR3 comprises 15 residues. CDR3 loop: CASSERGGGYNEQFF. CDR3 coding DNA: TGTGCCAGCAGTGAAAGGGGCGGGGGTTACAATGAGCAGTTCTTC.

This clone showed up just once. The J gene is TRBJ2-2, the V gene TRBV6-1; TRBD2 agrees at 12 bases. This CDR3 spans 17 amino acids. J gave up 4 bases and V 3 bases, and 6 bases lay outside the gene matches. Germline CDR1 MNHNS, CDR2 SASEGT. CDR3 protein: CASSDPRGLAGTGELFF. CDR3 nucleotides: TGTGCCAGCAGTGACCCCAGGGGACTAGCGGGCACCGGGGAGCTGTTTTTT.

This chain uses TRBV7-2 with TRBJ1-5, with D possibly being TRBD1 (5 bases). Germline CDR1 and CDR2: SGHTA and FQGNSA. This CDR3 is built from 15 residues. V lost 0 bases and J 4 bases, leaving 10 bases between the germline ends. CDR3 sequence: CASSLAGHTNQPQHF. The DNA for the CDR3 is TGTGCCAGCAGCTTAGCGGGGCATACGAATCAGCCCCAGCATTTT.

This chain connects TRBV28 to TRBJ1-1; 11 positions match TRBD1. Germline trimming cut 6 bases from V and 4 bases from J; bases unmatched to any gene: 16. The CDR3 contains 18 residues. The germline CDR1 and CDR2 sequences are MDHEN and SYDVKM. The chain's CDR3 is CASSGSAPDRGRGTEAFF. The CDR3 nucleotides are TGTGCCAGCAGCGGCTCCGCTCCGGACAGGGGGCGCGGCACTGAAGCTTTCTTT.

The chain has TRBV7-2 and TRBJ1-5, with D hard to call. Germline V lookup: CDR1 SGHTA, CDR2 FQGNSA. Between the trimmed V and J ends, which lost 6 bases and 0 bases, there was a span of 12 bases. The CDR3 spans 15 residues. The CDR3 DNA reads as TGTGCCAGCAGTGGAGGACGGAGTAGCAATCAGCCCCAGCATTTT. This sequence encodes CASSGGRSSNQPQHF.

The rearrangement joins TRBV6-1 to TRBJ2-2; D is ambiguous. Germline CDR1 is MNHNS and CDR2 is SASEGT. The CDR3 length is 14 residues. V lost 2 bases and J lost 3, with 7 bases in between. The CDR3 nucleotides are TGTGCCAGCAGTGAAACACCTTACACCGGGGAGCTGTTTTTT. Translation: CASSETPYTGELFF.

The CDR3 DNA is TGTGCCAGCAGTATAACACCCTATCAGCCCCAGCATTTT. It yields the protein CASSITPYQPQHF. The chain recombines TRBV27 with TRBJ1-5; D gene unclear. The germline V and J ends were trimmed by 5 bases and 5 bases, with 10 bases remaining between them. This CDR3 has 13 residues. The germline CDR1 and CDR2 sequences are MNHEY and SMNVEV (reference sequence).

The V and J genes are TRBV4-1 and TRBJ1-2, with 8 positions matching TRBD1. The CDR3 runs 14 residues. The ends lost 2 bases at V and 3 bases at J; junction bases unmatched: 2. Germline lookup yields CDR1 MGHRA and CDR2 YSYEKL. The CDR3 DNA reads as TGCGCCAGCAGCCAACCGGGACAGGACTATGGCTACACCTTC. Protein sequence: CASSQPGQDYGYTF.

The V gene is TRBV6-5, the J gene TRBJ1-3, with D uncertain. This CDR3 is built from 13 residues. V was shortened by 8 bases and J by 0 bases, with 8 bases between the two germline ends. Germline CDR1 MNHEY, CDR2 SVGAGI. Here the CDR3 reads CASQLSSGNTIYF. The CDR3 nucleotides are TGTGCCAGCCAACTAAGCTCTGGAAACACCATATATTTT.

The chain is built from TRBV6-1 and TRBJ1-2, with D maybe TRBD1 (5 bases). The CDR3 has 13 residues. V lost 8 bases to trimming and J lost 4 bases, with 14 bases between them. From germline, CDR1 is MNHNS and CDR2 SASEGT. This chain's CDR3 is CASGWGGAYGYTF. The CDR3 nucleotides are TGTGCCAGCGGGTGGGGCGGAGCCTATGGCTACACCTTC.